The present TCR beta chain was sequenced within a study of blood T cells in healthy people across ages. The wider study: Roughly one uniquely barcoded beta molecule per two T cells was captured.

Using a J-beta primer mix together with a sample-barcoded 5' primer, a second PCR was run for roughly 6 to 11 cycles. TCRdb fed the 5' RACE reads into MiXCR, producing one record per CDR3 protein. The table includes around 850,000 distinct CDR3 sequences, under 40% detected once. Trimming cost V 5 bases and J 2 bases; bases outside gene matches: 6. From germline, CDR1 is LGHDT and CDR2 YNNKEL (reference sequence). The CDR3 contains 17 residues. Study-level points and caveats: The long-lived group displayed more naive CD4+ cells, plus higher diversity, than the aged donors did.

This clonotype was seen a few times. The antigen is undetermined. Peripheral blood from each donor was collected in a volume of approximately 10 milliliters. The source is a man aged 18 to 29 in good health. This chain connects TRBV3-1 to TRBJ2-1, with 13 bases aligning to TRBD2. Sequenced: blood. The CDR3 DNA follows: TGTGCCAGCAGCAGACTAGCGGGGGGTTTTACCTACAATGAGCAGTTCTTC. It translates to CASSRLAGGFTYNEQFF.